The next 30 T cell receptor beta chains were all read from a single sample in a study of blood T cell repertoires in COVID-19. Generated by immunoSEQ multiplex PCR, the TCRdb table keeps only in-frame clones and is missing some. This table holds over 110,000 clones, around 82% found once. Sequencing input: PBMCs or T cells enriched from blood (not recorded which). These receptors all come from a man aged 50-59 years in a cohort exposed to, infected with or recovered from COVID-19 (not recorded which).

The CDR3 nucleotides are TGTGCCAGCTTTCCGGACAGGATGAACACTGAAGCTTTCTTT. Translation: CASFPDRMNTEAFF. The rearrangement joins TRBV2 to TRBJ1-1; 7 bases are shared with TRBD1. The CDR3 consists of 14 residues. J lost 0 bases, V lost 8 bases, and 6 bases had no gene match. Germline lookup yields CDR1 SNHLY and CDR2 FYNNEI.

CDR3 coding DNA: TGTGCCAGCAGTGAGAGGGCGATCAGGGGACCTGTGAGAAATACGCAGTATTTT. This encodes CASSERAIRGPVRNTQYF. The chain has TRBV2 and TRBJ2-3; D is possibly TRBD1 (6 bases). Germline CDR1 is SNHLY and CDR2 is FYNNEI. V shed 3 bases and J shed 7 bases, with 26 bases lying between them. The CDR3 runs to 18 residues.

The chain couples TRBV10-3 to TRBJ2-2; 7 nucleotides match TRBD2. Germline assignment: CDR1 ENHRY and CDR2 SYGVKD. J was trimmed by 4 bases and V by 3 bases; bases with no gene match: 5. This CDR3 is built from 15 residues. Here the CDR3 reads CAISDRLAATGELFF. As DNA, the CDR3 is TGTGCCATCAGTGATCGACTAGCAGCCACCGGGGAGCTGTTTTTT.

The chain links TRBV12-5 to TRBJ1-1; D unclear. CDR3 length: 14 amino acids. Looked up from germline, CDR1 is LGHNT and CDR2 is FRNRAP. V was cut by 4 bases and J by 6 bases, with 15 bases left in between. CDR3 sequence reads: CASGSAASLAEAFF. The CDR3 nucleotides read TGTGCTAGTGGTTCGGCGGCCTCGCTTGCTGAAGCTTTCTTT.

The J gene is TRBJ2-7, the V gene TRBV27; TRBD2 matches 7 bases. The CDR3 is 15 amino acids. The germline V gene has CDR1 MNHEY and CDR2 SMNVEV (reference sequence). V was pared by 2 bases and J by 3 bases, with 7 bases of the junction left unmatched. The CDR3 is CASSLIGGENYEQYF. CDR3 DNA sequence: TGTGCCAGCAGTTTAATTGGGGGGGAGAACTACGAGCAGTACTTC.

The J gene is TRBJ2-7, the V gene TRBV7-9, with D tentatively TRBD1 (6 bases). CDR3 size: 13 residues. Germline assignment: CDR1 SEHNR and CDR2 FQNEAQ (reference sequence). Trimming took 5 bases from V and 3 from J, leaving 11 bases between them. CDR3 sequence: CASSPRGYYEQYF. CDR3 nucleotide sequence: TGTGCCAGCAGCCCCAGGGGTTACTACGAGCAGTACTTC.

The chain couples TRBV30 to TRBJ2-1, with D tentatively TRBD2 (6 bases). Trimming took off 4 bases at V and 7 bases at J, with 11 bases between the two ends. The CDR3 sequence is 12 residues long. CDR1 is GTSNPN and CDR2 is SVGIG in the germline V gene (reference sequence). The DNA for the CDR3 is TGTGCCTGGAAGGGAGGAGGAAATGAGCAGTTCTTC. Translating it yields CAWKGGGNEQFF.

This chain connects TRBV24-1 to TRBJ2-7; a weak D match, TRBD1 (6 bases). Trimming stripped 2 bases from V and 7 bases from J, with 17 bases between. In germline, CDR1 is KGHDR, CDR2 SFDVKD. The CDR3 runs 15 residues. For the CDR3, the DNA is TGTGCCACCAGTGATTCCGCCCGGTCAACAGGGGAGCAGTACTTC. It codes for CATSDSARSTGEQYF.

The rearrangement links TRBV13 to TRBJ2-7, with a weak D call TRBD1 (5 bases). Germline CDR1 is PRHDT and CDR2 is FYEKMQ (reference sequence). CDR3 size: 15 residues. Trimming pared 1 base from V and 0 bases from J, leaving 10 bases between. CDR3 DNA: TGTGCCAGCAGCTTAGACAGGCCGAGCTCCTACGAGCAGTACTTC. Amino acid sequence: CASSLDRPSSYEQYF.

Details on this clone: A junction end diverges from the germline sequence, so it may reflect a read error. The chain joins TRBV3-1 (or the pseudogene TRBV3-2) to TRBJ1-1, with 8 positions matching TRBD1. In germline, CDR1 is LGHDT, CDR2 YNNKEL (reference sequence). The CDR3 runs to 12 residues. CDR3 nucleotide sequence: TGTGCCAGCAGCCCTCCTCACCGACAGGGGAGGTTT. This sequence encodes CASSPPHRQGRF.

Here the CDR3 DNA reads TGCGCCAGCAGCTTGGTCGACAGCTACAATGAGCAGTTCTTC. It yields the protein CASSLVDSYNEQFF. This chain uses TRBV5-1 with TRBJ2-1; a possible D gene is TRBD1 (5 bases). This CDR3 is 14 amino acids long. Germline V gene data show CDR1 as SGHRS and CDR2 as YFSETQ. V was cut by 0 bases and J by 3 bases, with 7 bases left in between.

This chain uses TRBV3-1 (or the pseudogene TRBV3-2) with TRBJ1-3; possible D gene TRBD1, 5 bases. The CDR3 loop spans 15 amino acids. Germline CDR1 reads LGHDT; CDR2 reads YNNKEL (reference sequence). The V end lost 4 bases, the J end lost 0 bases, and 10 bases lay between the germline ends. The DNA for the CDR3 is TGTGCCAGCAGCCCCGGCGGGGGCTCTGGAAACACCATATATTTT. Translating it yields CASSPGGGSGNTIYF.

In DNA form, the CDR3 reads TGTGCCAGCAGTGACTCGACCAGCGGGAGATGGAATGAGCAGTTCTTC. Its protein is CASSDSTSGRWNEQFF. This sequence joins TRBV6-4 and TRBJ2-1; 8 bases align to TRBD2. Looked up from germline, CDR1 is MRHNA and CDR2 is SNTAGT. Trimming took 0 bases from V and 7 from J; bases not matched to a gene: 8. CDR3 length equals 16 residues.

This sequence joins TRBV5-1 and TRBJ1-1, with D uncertain. The V end was cut by 3 bases, the J end by 1 base, with 10 bases between. The germline V gene encodes CDR1 SGHRS and CDR2 YFSETQ. The CDR3 runs 14 residues. Here the CDR3 reads CASSSVNKNTEAFF. In DNA, the CDR3 is TGCGCCAGCAGCTCCGTAAACAAGAACACTGAAGCTTTCTTT.

The chain carries TRBV20-1 and TRBJ1-2; D gene unclear. This CDR3 region has 11 residues. Germline values: CDR1 DFQATT, CDR2 SNEGSKA (reference sequence). Trimming pared 6 bases from V and 5 bases from J, leaving 10 bases between. This CDR3 reads CSAAGSYGYTF. As DNA, the CDR3 is TGCAGTGCAGCCGGGTCTTATGGCTACACCTTC.

The CDR3 loop reads CASSLYNANTGELFF. The CDR3 DNA follows: TGTGCCAGCAGCTTATACAACGCAAACACCGGGGAGCTGTTTTTT. This chain links TRBV7-9 with TRBJ2-2; D is unresolved. This CDR3 comprises 15 residues. Germline CDR1 reads SEHNR; CDR2 reads FQNEAQ (reference sequence). Trimming shortened V by 2 bases and J by 2 bases, and 9 bases separated the two germline ends.

The rearrangement uses TRBV11-2 and TRBJ2-7; 9 positions agree with TRBD1. This CDR3 has 12 residues. Germline V gives CDR1 SGHAT, CDR2 FQNNGV. Unmatched junction bases numbered 5, after V lost 8 bases and J lost 6 bases. CDR3 residues: CASGGQGREQYF. Written as DNA, the CDR3 is TGTGCCAGCGGGGGACAGGGACGCGAGCAGTACTTC.

The chain has TRBV6-4 and TRBJ2-7; TRBD1 agrees at 10 bases. The CDR3 sequence is 14 residues long. The germline gives CDR1 MRHNA, CDR2 SNTAGT. The junction had 2 bases not matched to a gene; V was cut back by 4 bases and J by 2 bases. In DNA form, the CDR3 reads TGTGCCAGCAGTGCAGGGACAGGGGCCTACGAGCAGTACTTC. Its protein product is CASSAGTGAYEQYF.

This rearrangement joins TRBV6-5 to TRBJ2-2, with a tentative D call TRBD1 (5 bases). Trimming shortened V by 6 bases and J by 2 bases, and 13 bases separated the two germline ends. The CDR3 contains 15 residues. Germline V gene lookup returns CDR1 MNHEY and CDR2 SVGAGI. The CDR3 sequence: CASRLGAVNTGELFF. The CDR3 DNA is TGTGCCAGCAGGTTAGGGGCGGTAAACACCGGGGAGCTGTTTTTT.

CDR3 coding DNA: TGTGCCAGCAGTCCCTTGGAGACCCAGTACTTC. Amino acid sequence: CASSPLETQYF. The chain couples TRBV28 to TRBJ2-5; D not resolved. CDR1 and CDR2 (germline): MDHEN, SYDVKM. Between the trimmed V and J ends, which lost 5 bases and 5 bases, there was a span of 6 bases. The CDR3 runs 11 residues.

The chain is built from TRBV27 and TRBJ2-7, with 9 bases fitting TRBD2. Germline CDR1 MNHEY, CDR2 SMNVEV (reference sequence). V shed 3 bases, J shed 0 bases, and the junction held 24 bases outside the gene matches. The CDR3 has 22 amino acids. The DNA of the CDR3 is TGTGCCAGCAGTTTTAATCCCCCAAGACTAGCGGAGAGAAGCCGTAGCTCCTACGAGCAGTACTTC. Translated: CASSFNPPRLAERSRSSYEQYF.

The chain employs TRBV19 and TRBJ2-7; D perhaps matches TRBD2 (6 bases). Germline-derived CDR1 and CDR2 are LNHDA and SQIVND (reference sequence). The CDR3 is 14 amino acids. V dropped 5 bases and J dropped 3 bases, with 14 bases sitting between them. The CDR3 coding sequence is TGTGCCAGTAGTGCCACCGGGACTTTCTACGAGCAGTACTTC. Translating gives CASSATGTFYEQYF. The whole variable domain, filled in from reference TRBV19 and TRBJ2-7, reads DGGITQSPKYLFRKEGQNVTLSCEQNLNHDAMYWYRQDPGQGLRLIYYSQIVNDFQKGDIAEGYSVSREKKESFPLTVTSAQKNPTAFYLCASSATGTFYEQYFGPGTRLTVT.

The chain joins TRBV10-2 to TRBJ1-4; 7 positions match TRBD1. V shed 3 bases and J 8 bases; nucleotides not matched to a gene: 6. Germline V gene sequence: CDR1 WSHSY, CDR2 SAAADI. This CDR3 has 14 amino acids. The CDR3 sequence is CASSDRQGDEKLFF. CDR3 sequence (DNA): TGCGCCAGCAGTGACAGGCAGGGGGACGAAAAACTGTTTTTT.

The J gene is TRBJ1-5, the V gene TRBV6-5; D perhaps matches TRBD1 (5 bases). Germline V gene sequence: CDR1 MNHEY, CDR2 SVGAGI. The CDR3 contains 15 residues. V lost 7 bases and J lost 6, with 19 bases in between. CDR3 DNA: TGTGCCAGCACCGGAGGGCAGGGTGGCCGTCAGCCCCAGCATTTT. Translated: CASTGGQGGRQPQHF.

V gene TRBV30 combines with J gene TRBJ1-1; TRBD1 matches 7 bases. V was clipped by 0 bases and J by 10 bases; unmatched bases: 8. This CDR3 contains 13 residues. Germline V lookup: CDR1 GTSNPN, CDR2 SVGIG (reference sequence). CDR3 amino acids: CAWSVTGVNRAFF. The CDR3 nucleotides read TGTGCCTGGAGTGTAACAGGGGTTAATCGAGCTTTCTTT.

V usage is TRBV6-5 and J usage is TRBJ2-1; the match to TRBD2 covers 9 bases. The CDR3 is made up of 14 amino acids. With 6 bases clipped from V and 12 bases from J, the junction kept 12 bases outside the gene matches. From germline, CDR1 is MNHEY and CDR2 SVGAGI. CDR3 coding DNA: TGTGCCAGCAGCCTGGGGACTAGCCTCATGACGCAGTTCTTC. Translating gives CASSLGTSLMTQFF.

The chain's CDR3 is CASSYSRLISHGYTF. The CDR3 DNA follows: TGTGCCAGCAGTTACTCGCGACTGATCTCCCATGGCTACACCTTC. The chain links TRBV6-5 to TRBJ1-2; D call uncertain. The ends were cut back, 0 bases at V and 6 bases at J, with 14 bases in the middle. This CDR3 is built from 15 residues. Germline lookup yields CDR1 MNHEY and CDR2 SVGAGI.

The V and J genes are TRBV4-3 and TRBJ2-4; 7 bases are shared with TRBD1. Germline V gene sequence: CDR1 LGHNA, CDR2 YSLEER. CDR3 size: 15 residues. The J segment lost 5 bases and the V segment lost 1 base, leaving 5 bases of the junction unmatched. The CDR3 DNA follows: TGCGCCAGCAGCCAAGGGACCGGGACAGAAAACATTCAGTACTTC. Residues: CASSQGTGTENIQYF.

This chain links TRBV5-1 with TRBJ2-3; D is perhaps TRBD1 (6 bases). The germline V gene has CDR1 SGHRS and CDR2 YFSETQ. The CDR3 covers 16 residues. V dropped 0 bases and J dropped 0 bases, with 11 bases sitting between them. CDR3 nucleotide sequence: TGCGCCAGCAGCTTGGTTGGACAGCAAAGCACAGATACGCAGTATTTT. Its translation: CASSLVGQQSTDTQYF.

In its sample, this clone was seen once. This rearrangement joins TRBV4-1 to TRBJ1-1, with no clear D. With 4 bases removed from V and 4 bases from J, the gap between germline ends came to 10 bases. The CDR3 spans 13 residues. Germline CDR1 reads MGHRA; CDR2 reads YSYEKL. The CDR3 region is CASSLSVRTEAFF. The CDR3 bases are TGCGCCAGCAGCCTCTCTGTGCGCACTGAAGCTTTCTTT.